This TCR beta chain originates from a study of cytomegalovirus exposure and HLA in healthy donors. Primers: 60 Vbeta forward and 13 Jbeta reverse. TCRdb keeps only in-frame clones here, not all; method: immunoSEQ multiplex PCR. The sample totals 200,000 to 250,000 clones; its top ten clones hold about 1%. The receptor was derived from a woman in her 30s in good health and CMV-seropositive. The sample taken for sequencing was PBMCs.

The CDR3 DNA reads as TGTGCCAGCAGCATGGACAGGGGGACGTCCGAGCAGTACTTC. This encodes CASSMDRGTSEQYF. V is TRBV7-9 and J is TRBJ2-7; TRBD1 matches at 10 bases. The CDR3 length is 14 residues. With V trimmed by 5 bases and J by 6 bases, 7 bases remained unmatched. The germline CDR1 and CDR2 sequences are SEHNR and FQNEAQ (reference sequence).